This T cell receptor beta chain originates from a study of T cells in Graves' hyperthyroidism and ophthalmopathy. In the study overall: It was at initial diagnosis, before any treatment, that peripheral blood was collected.

RNA transcripts gave rise to amplified TCR beta CDR3 regions. First-round RT-PCR of the TCR CDR3 relied on the HTBI primer set. TCRdb re-analysed the multiplex PCR reads in MiXCR, keeping a single row per CDR3 protein. The sample holds fewer than 900,000 distinct CDR3 sequences, around 19% seen once. The CDR3 contains 15 residues. Germline CDR1 and CDR2: KGHDR and SFDVKD. V lost 2 bases and J 2 bases, leaving 11 bases between the germline ends. Diagnoses used clinical symptoms, serum thyroxine and TRAb, thyroid ultrasound and orbital computed tomography. Approximately 10 ml of fresh peripheral blood supplied the PBMCs.

The clonotype comes from a woman aged 50 to 60 with Graves' hyperthyroidism that later progressed to Graves' ophthalmopathy. Sequenced input: blood. The gene calls are TRBV24-1 and TRBJ2-5; D is unclear. CDR3 DNA sequence: TGTGCCACCAGTGATTCCCCCACAGTGCAAGAGACCCAGTACTTC. Its protein is CATSDSPTVQETQYF.